What follows are 17 T cell receptor beta chains derived from one specimen sequenced in a study of blood T cell repertoires in COVID-19. Profiling relied on immunoSEQ multiplex PCR, and the TCRdb table lists in-frame clones only, not all of them. The sample holds about 36,000 clones, roughly 90% seen once. Sequences were obtained from peripheral blood. The receptors here all came from a man aged 60-69 years with acute or convalescent COVID-19.

The chain couples TRBV6-2 or TRBV6-3 to TRBJ1-5; 8 nucleotides match TRBD1. Trimming cost V 2 bases and J 0 bases; bases outside gene matches: 9. The CDR3 sequence is 18 residues long. Germline lookup yields CDR1 MNHEY and CDR2 SVGEGT. Here the CDR3 reads CASSYPGDRIFSNQPQHF. Written as DNA, the CDR3 is TGTGCCAGCAGTTACCCCGGGGACAGGATTTTTAGCAATCAGCCCCAGCATTTT.

The V call is TRBV28, the J call TRBJ2-5, with D perhaps TRBD2 (5 bases). Germline V gene lookup returns CDR1 MDHEN and CDR2 SYDVKM. V was pared by 8 bases and J by 2 bases, with 18 bases between. This CDR3 spans 15 amino acids. The CDR3 sequence is CASGLRTGWQETQYF. The CDR3 bases are TGTGCCAGCGGACTCCGAACCGGTTGGCAAGAGACCCAGTACTTC.

The chain links TRBV7-9 to TRBJ2-5, with D possibly TRBD2 on 5 matching bases. The CDR3 loop spans 14 amino acids. The germline V and J ends were trimmed by 5 bases and 7 bases, with 17 bases remaining between them. Germline V gene lookup returns CDR1 SEHNR and CDR2 FQNEAQ (reference sequence). CDR3 loop: CASSPTRTLGTQYF. CDR3 sequence (DNA): TGTGCCAGCAGCCCGACACGGACTTTAGGGACCCAGTACTTC.

This chain links TRBV27 with TRBJ1-6; D may be TRBD1 (6 bases). V was clipped by 6 bases and J by 6 bases, with 9 bases between them. Per the germline V gene, CDR1 is MNHEY and CDR2 is SMNVEV (reference sequence). The CDR3 consists of 13 residues. The CDR3 spells CASRGGGNSPLHF. CDR3 in DNA: TGTGCCAGCAGGGGAGGGGGTAATTCACCCCTCCACTTT.

This chain links TRBV10-3 with TRBJ2-7, with TRBD1 matching 10 bases. Per germline, CDR1 ENHRY and CDR2 SYGVKD. V dropped 6 bases and J dropped 7; count of bases not matched to a gene: 6. The CDR3 loop spans 13 amino acids. The DNA for the CDR3 is TGTGCCATCAGGGACAGGGGGTTGCGGGAGCAGTACTTC. This codes for CAIRDRGLREQYF.

The gene calls are TRBV12-5 and TRBJ2-3; D is possibly TRBD2 (5 bases). There are 14 residues in the CDR3. Between the trimmed V and J ends, which lost 0 bases and 3 bases, there was a span of 7 bases. The germline gives CDR1 LGHNT, CDR2 FRNRAP. The CDR3 DNA sequence: TGTGCTAGTGGTTTGGTACGCGGGACAGATACGCAGTATTTT. It codes for CASGLVRGTDTQYF.

The V and J genes are TRBV5-1 and TRBJ2-7; TRBD2 agrees at 7 bases. The germline gives CDR1 SGHRS, CDR2 YFSETQ. Germline trimming cut 2 bases from V and 2 bases from J; bases unmatched to any gene: 4. The length of the CDR3 is 14 residues. This chain's CDR3 is CASSFQGGPYEQYF. The CDR3 DNA follows: TGCGCCAGCAGCTTTCAGGGAGGGCCCTACGAGCAGTACTTC.

The chain employs TRBV5-1 and TRBJ2-7; D gene ambiguous. This CDR3 spans 15 amino acids. Germline CDR1 SGHRS, CDR2 YFSETQ. Trimming removed 0 bases from V and 2 bases from J, with 12 bases in between. Written as DNA, the CDR3 is TGCGCCAGCAGCTTGGTAGCTAGACCTGCCTACGAGCAGTACTTC. Protein sequence: CASSLVARPAYEQYF.

The rearrangement joins TRBV5-1 to TRBJ2-2, with 10 bases lining up with TRBD2. Germline V CDR1 and CDR2: SGHRS, YFSETQ. The CDR3 covers 19 residues. The ends lost 2 bases at V and 5 bases at J; junction bases unmatched: 15. The CDR3 DNA reads TGCGCCAGCAGCTTAGGGGCTAGCGGGAGCTCGACGCGGACCGGGGAGCTGTTTTTT. Encoded protein: CASSLGASGSSTRTGELFF.

The chain uses TRBV19 and TRBJ1-5; 7 bases are a match to TRBD1. V lost 4 bases, J lost 4 bases, and 4 bases stayed unmatched. This CDR3 region has 14 residues. Germline values: CDR1 LNHDA, CDR2 SQIVND (reference sequence). This CDR3 reads CASSTGTENQPQHF. CDR3 nucleotides: TGTGCCAGTAGTACCGGGACAGAAAATCAGCCCCAGCATTTT.

This chain uses TRBV9 with TRBJ2-1; possible D gene TRBD1, 5 bases. This CDR3 contains 15 residues. V gave up 4 bases and J gave up 8 bases, with 19 bases separating them. The germline V gene encodes CDR1 SGDLS and CDR2 YYNGEE. The CDR3, as DNA: TGTGCCAGCAGCTCCGAAACCGAAGACAGTCATGAGCAGTTCTTC. It is translated as CASSSETEDSHEQFF.

A remark on this clone: One end of the junction varies from germline; a read error may be responsible. The gene calls are TRBV5-1 and TRBJ2-1; 8 bases map to TRBD2. Germline loops: CDR1 SGHRS, CDR2 YFSETQ. The length of the CDR3 is 14 residues. CDR3 DNA: TGCGCCAGCTGCTTGGGACTAGGGCCTCATGAGCAGTTCTTC. Translated: CASCLGLGPHEQFF.

This clone showed up just once. The rearrangement joins TRBV21-1 to TRBJ2-1; the table's D call, TRBD1, has no DNA check behind it. TRBV21-1 is recorded as a pseudogene. The CDR3 consists of 16 residues. The CDR3 loop reads CASSKGGQVSGNEQFF. The CDR3 nucleotides are TGTGCCAGCAGCAAAGGGGGACAGGTCAGCGGCAATGAGCAGTTCTTC.

This chain connects TRBV5-1 to TRBJ2-3; no reliable D call. Germline V CDR1 and CDR2: SGHRS, YFSETQ. This CDR3 contains 12 residues. Trimming left V 4 bases short and J 6 bases short, with 9 bases between. The CDR3 DNA reads TGCGCCAGCAGCGTCACAGCTGATACGCAGTATTTT. Translating gives CASSVTADTQYF. The full variable domain, rest sourced from reference TRBV5-1 and TRBJ2-3, is KAGVTQTPRYLIKTRGQQVTLSCSPISGHRSVSWYQQTPGQGLQFLFEYFSETQRNKGNFPGRFSGRQFSNSRSEMNVSTLELGDSALYLCASSVTADTQYFGPGTRLTVL.

For the CDR3, the DNA is TGTGCCAGCAGTGATAGGACTTTTAATGAAAAACTGTTTTTT. Its translation: CASSDRTFNEKLFF. The chain employs TRBV2 and TRBJ1-4; D is uncertain. V was trimmed by 3 bases and J by 4 bases, leaving 9 bases between them. Germline assignment: CDR1 SNHLY and CDR2 FYNNEI. This CDR3 is built from 14 residues.

The genes are TRBV19 and TRBJ2-1, with 7 bases aligning to TRBD2. Germline values: CDR1 LNHDA, CDR2 SQIVND (reference sequence). The CDR3 extends over 15 amino acids. With V trimmed by 11 bases and J by 10 bases, 20 bases remained unmatched. The CDR3 nucleotides are TGTGCCTCCTTTAAGATAGCGGGCTCTTTAGAGGAGCAGTTCTTC. Its translation: CASFKIAGSLEEQFF.

This rearrangement joins TRBV6-5 to TRBJ2-2; 11 bases align to TRBD1. The CDR3 loop spans 15 amino acids. Germline-derived CDR1 and CDR2 are MNHEY and SVGAGI. V trimming: 0 bases; J trimming: 10 bases; junction bases outside the gene matches: 4. This CDR3 reads CASSYSRDRGLELFF. The DNA for the CDR3 is TGTGCCAGCAGTTACTCGAGGGACAGGGGGTTGGAGCTGTTTTTT.